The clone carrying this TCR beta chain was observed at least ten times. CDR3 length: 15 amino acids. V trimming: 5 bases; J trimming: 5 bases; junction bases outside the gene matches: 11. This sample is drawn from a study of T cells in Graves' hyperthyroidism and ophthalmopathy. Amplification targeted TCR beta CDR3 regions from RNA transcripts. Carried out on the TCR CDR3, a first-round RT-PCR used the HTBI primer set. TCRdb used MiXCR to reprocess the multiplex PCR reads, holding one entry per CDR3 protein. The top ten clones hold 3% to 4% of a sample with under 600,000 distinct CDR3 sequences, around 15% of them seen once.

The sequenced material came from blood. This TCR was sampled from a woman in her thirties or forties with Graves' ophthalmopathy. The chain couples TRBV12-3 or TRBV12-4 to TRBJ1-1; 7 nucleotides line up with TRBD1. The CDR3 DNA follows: TGTGCCAGCAGTGAAAACAGGGGTGGTAGGACTGAAGCTTTCTTT. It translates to CASSENRGGRTEAFF.